Listed here is a single TCR beta chain. These data are taken from a study of blood T cell repertoires in COVID-19. The wider study: Spain, Italy and the United States supplied samples that represented acute and convalescent COVID-19. The cDNA or gDNA used as material had been derived from T cells, B-cell-depleted T cells, or PBMCs.

As processed by the authors: Reference gene primer amplification gave estimated nucleated cell counts. Sequencing used immunoSEQ multiplex PCR; TCRdb keeps in-frame clones, though not all of them. V and J calls and clone size are as listed in that table; D and trimming were resolved from the DNA. The sample includes roughly 190,000 clones, 60% to 85% seen only once; the top ten take more than 6.5%. The receptor was isolated from a woman in her forties or fifties with active or convalescent COVID-19. The material sequenced was peripheral blood.

As DNA, the CDR3 is TGTGCCAGTAGTATCCGGAGCTCTGGGGCCAACGTCCTGACTTTC. It translates to CASSIRSSGANVLTF. V and J are TRBV19 and TRBJ2-6; D remains unclear. This CDR3 region has 15 residues. V lost 3 bases and J 0 bases, leaving 6 bases between the germline ends. The V gene's germline CDR1 is LNHDA and CDR2 SQIVND (reference sequence). The full variable domain, with the rest looked up from reference TRBV19 and TRBJ2-6, is DGGITQSPKYLFRKEGQNVTLSCEQNLNHDAMYWYRQDPGQGLRLIYYSQIVNDFQKGDIAEGYSVSREKKESFPLTVTSAQKNPTAFYLCASSIRSSGANVLTFGAGSRLTVL.